This TCR beta chain was captured in a study of cytomegalovirus exposure and HLA in healthy donors (TCRdb year 2017). With respect to the entire study: An earlier analysis of 587 of the donors reported around 280 Gb of sequence data and 117 million unique TCR beta sequences obtained from about 170 million T cells. About 300 gigabases of sequencing data and around 87 million unique TCR sequences were included in an early release covering roughly 600 HLA-typed donors. Of the 398 genotyped donors, over 80% were placed in the genetic ancestry cluster associated with self-reported Caucasian donors. The aim of the study was to test whether cataloging public T cell receptors could identify signatures of past pathogen exposure. The T cell repertoires of 666 subjects were profiled by immunosequencing and related to cytomegalovirus serostatus. In addition to the first cohort of 666 subjects, a separate validation cohort of approximately 130 different subjects was used. To predict cytomegalovirus infection status, the study combined high-throughput TCR immunosequencing, statistical association of individual TCRs with disease status, and machine learning. A later analysis re-analyzed previously published TCR beta repertoires from 500 to 700 donors and added high-resolution HLA genotyping to study TCR occurrence patterns. Rather than using new phenotypic data, the later analysis identified candidate immune exposures from TCR beta sequences and from how often those sequences occurred across donors. An earlier analysis of roughly 600 of the donors used high-throughput TCR beta sequencing to judge whether each TCR beta V gene segment behaved as functional or pseudogenic. Alongside the repertoire data, information on donor age, sex, ethnicity and CMV serostatus was compiled. Genome-wide SNP genotypes for about 55% of the roughly 670 donors were used in a later genetic analysis, which treated that subset as a discovery cohort. All discovery cohort repertoires had been generated on a single sequencing platform. HLA typing included class I and class II loci at four-digit resolution. Typing coverage varied by locus: about 620-640 donors for A, B, C, DRB1 and DQB1; 522 for DQA1; more than 600 for DPA1; 450 to 480 for DPB1. Four or five DR-DQ haplotypes were handled as single units for association and clustering because linkage in the cohort was strong. Across about 370 genotyped donors of the cohort, an average of roughly 250,000 unique TCR beta nucleotide sequences per donor were sequenced, and around 20% of those sequences were non-productive. Study-wide conclusions, independent of this receptor: A cluster of highly shared sequence variants was judged likely to be a technical artifact of the sequencing pipeline. In the study, about 150 TCR beta chains were listed as associated with cytomegalovirus. According to a later analysis, most CMV-associated TCR beta chains appeared to be HLA-restricted, and the HLA associations seemed to be driven largely by CMV exposure. A further reported finding was that TCR beta sequences accurately predicted the HLA-A and HLA-B alleles for most subjects in the first cohort. A few of the identified cytomegalovirus-associated TCR beta chains were confirmed in vitro to be specific for cytomegalovirus antigens. Because some donors lacked HLA typing at each locus, the association tests relied only on the typed subset. Correlated functional status among segregating V segments might be attributable to linkage disequilibrium, but an unknown experimental factor could not be ruled out. Only TCR beta chains were sequenced in this cohort, and the absence of alpha or paired-chain data limited detectable features. CMV serostatus was the only immune exposure information available for the cohort. In a later genetic analysis, fewer N-insertions in productive TCRs were reported among donors in an Asian-associated ancestry cluster than the roughly 700-donor mean. According to a later analysis, TCR association rates differed among HLA loci, with DRB1 alleles showing the most associated TCRs and HLA-C alleles showing the fewest. Most TCR sequences were observed very rarely across donors, whereas some public TCRs were present in many individuals. The authors suggested that the approach could potentially be generalized to other disease states and immunological phenotypes. The classifier was reported to diagnose cytomegalovirus status with high specificity and sensitivity in both the original cohort and the validation cohort. Some IMGT-functional V segments, including TRBV6-2 and TRBV6-3, could not be distinguished by the 87-base-pair reads and were therefore excluded. Presence/absence analyses assumed roughly uniform sequencing depth across donors, an assumption that may not hold. In a later analysis, HLA-associated TCR beta chains showed more clonal expansion and lower generation probabilities than non-associated chains that were equally common. A later analysis reported that several top co-occurrence clusters appeared linked to parvovirus B19, influenza, CMV and Epstein-Barr virus. An earlier analysis of around 540 of the donors showed that most TCR beta V segments appeared in productive rearrangements either about 87% or about 30% of the time, which broadly matched IMGT annotations. At a false discovery rate of 0.05, a later analysis linked some 17,000 TCR beta sequences to specific HLA alleles. When HLA alleles, especially DR and DQ, strongly co-occurred, TCR associations were difficult to assign to individual alleles. Because counts were too low, roughly 18 rarely observed V segments, including chromosome 9 orphons, were left out of the earlier analysis of a few hundred of the donors. In a later genetic analysis, a missense DCLRE1C variant was associated with V-gene and J-gene trimming of TCR beta chains, and the association was replicated in an independent cohort.

Comment on this clone: Its antigen is unknown. It has no much larger one-base neighbor in the sample; base qualities were not kept.

The CDR3 sequence holds 13 residues, the cysteine and phenylalanine included. Solely the CDR3 DNA is kept, with 39 bases framed from the first base. V and J are truncated by 5 bases and 0 bases respectively, leaving an intervening sequence of 4 bases. CDR1 and CDR2, per the germline V gene (reference sequence), are LNHDA and SQIVND. Library construction relied on the immunoSEQ multiplex PCR assay. A mixture of 60 forward primers for TCR Vbeta segments and 13 reverse primers for TCR Jbeta segments was used in the multiplex PCR. A multiplex PCR assay on genomic DNA amplified the CDR3 region of rearranged TCR beta genes. The Illumina HiSeq System was used to sequence the amplified TCR beta libraries as 87-base-pair reads. The study's own analysis went as follows. A later analysis tallied roughly 76 million unique TCR beta chains across the approximately 670 repertoires, and approximately 12 million of those chains were shared by two or more donors. Raw reads were error-corrected and collapsed into unique sequences with a nearest-neighbor algorithm that merged closely related sequences to remove PCR and sequencing errors. To assign V, D and J gene segments, CDR3 sequences were aligned to IMGT reference sequences. For a sequence to be retained, at least a six-nucleotide match to both a V gene segment and a J gene segment was required. Rearrangements were called productive when the CDR3 lacked stop codons and stayed in frame with V and J; all others were non-productive. Following IMGT convention, CDR3 was defined as the stretch from the second conserved V-encoded cysteine to the conserved J-encoded phenylalanine. In an earlier analysis of more than 550 of the donors, sequences lacking an unambiguous match to a single V gene segment were excluded. In an earlier analysis of approximately 590 of the donors, V segments were called functional above 56.7% productive rearrangements and were called segregating when the between-donor standard deviation exceeded 5%. To diagnose cytomegalovirus status from the catalog of TCR beta chain sequences, a statistical classification framework was built. In a later analysis, V and J genes were assigned by comparing TCR nucleotide sequences against IMGT/GENE-DB human TR gene sequences. Using the TCRdist pipeline, a later analysis assigned CDR3 sequences along with most-parsimonious VDJ recombination scenarios. In a later analysis, every TCR beta chain was defined by the combination of its CDR3 amino acid sequence and its V-gene family, and reads without a unique V-gene family were dropped. In a later analysis, 500 to 700 highly shared, low-generation-probability nucleotide sequences were removed to address suspected cross-contamination and a sequencing artifact. In a later analysis, a clonal expansion index was calculated for each public chain from normalized within-repertoire ranks of inferred template counts. In a later analysis, generation probabilities were computed using a VDJ recombination model fitted to out-of-frame rearrangements, and the results were checked against IGoR. Hypergeometric tests were used in a later analysis to score TCR-TCR, TCR-HLA and TCR-CMV co-occurrence, with a repertoire-size bias correction applied to the TCR pairs. A later analysis estimated false discovery rates by permuting HLA or CMV assignments 20 times. In a later analysis, co-occurring TCRs were grouped using DBSCAN, with TCRdist sequence similarity added in when clustering inside HLA-allele-positive subsets. For co-occurrence clustering, repertoires with fewer than 30,000 or more than 120,000 public chains were excluded, along with roughly five repertoires with anomalous nucleotide sharing. This immuneACCESS table, as held by TCRdb, lists in-frame sequences with V and J called but not all clones. Of the missing ones, under half trace to an unresolved V gene in checked studies; the others have no known cause. V, J and clone size derive from that table, while D and trimming were established from the DNA sequence. This sample lists approximately 120,000 clones; approximately 70% were detected once. The ten largest clones take up under 9.5% of the sample.

In total, 500 to 700 healthy bone marrow donors made up the cohort. At the time of sampling, all cohort members were nominally healthy, though unrecorded immune exposures were likely present. The donor tested CMV seronegative, placing the donor among the 350 to 400 seronegative members of the cohort. A peripheral blood sample was provided by each donor, and peripheral blood mononuclear cells were used for TCR beta sequencing. The Qiagen DNeasy Blood Extraction Kit was used to extract genomic DNA from the blood cell samples. The sequence derives from a man aged 40-55 years in good health and CMV-seronegative. Sequences were obtained from PBMCs. The chain employs TRBV19 and TRBJ1-4, with the D gene not confidently named. The bases read TGTGCCAGTAGTCGCGCAACTAATGAAAAACTGTTTTTT. This is translated as CASSRATNEKLFF.